The rows below give T cell receptor beta chains drawn from one sample of a study of high-grade serous ovarian cancer treatment subgroups. Profiling relied on immunoSEQ multiplex PCR, and the TCRdb table lists in-frame clones only, not all of them. The sample has about 10,000 clones, 68% seen once. The sample taken for sequencing was tumor tissue. These receptors came from a human donor with high-grade serous ovarian cancer. Both conserved end residues are part of each CDR3. The D gene is left open where the match is weak. Where a row states a size, it is once, few, many or the class of an expanded clone; other rows omit it.

j_gene | len | d_gene | abundance | v_gene | CDR3nt | CDR3aa
TRBJ2-1 | 15 | TRBD1 | . | TRBV7-9 | TGTGCCAGCATCAAACAGGGGGAGTCCTACAATGAGCAGTTCTTC | CASIKQGESYNEQFF
TRBJ2-3 | 12 | . | few | TRBV7-8 | TGTGCCAGCAGCTTAGGGCCAGATACGCAGTATTTT | CASSLGPDTQYF
TRBJ2-5 | 14 | . | . | TRBV7-7 | TGTGCTAGCAGCCTACCTGGGGTACAAGAGACCCAGTACTTC | CASSLPGVQETQYF
TRBJ2-7 | 17 | . | . | TRBV5-1 | TGCGCCAGCAGCTGGGCGGGCCTTTCGCCCGGGGGTCTCGAGCAGTACTTC | CASSWAGLSPGGLEQYF
TRBJ1-2 | 12 | . | few | TRBV29-1 | TGCAGCGTGGGACTCCAGGGGTTTGGCTACACCTTC | CSVGLQGFGYTF
TRBJ2-1 | 15 | TRBD2 | few | TRBV30 | TGTGCCTGGAGTAAAGGACTAGCGGCTTTGCATGAGCAGTTCTTC | CAWSKGLAALHEQFF
TRBJ2-1 | 15 | . | . | TRBV19 | TGTGCCAGTAGTATGGCAAGTAGTGGGGGCGGTGAGCAGTTCTTC | CASSMASSGGGEQFF
TRBJ1-2 | 14 | . | . | TRBV19 | TGTGCCAGTAACAACCGGGACATTAACTATGGCTACACCTTC | CASNNRDINYGYTF
TRBJ2-1 | 14 | TRBD2 | . | TRBV19 | TGTGCCACCTGTCGGGGGGGGTCCTACAATGAGCAGTTCTTC | CATCRGGSYNEQFF
TRBJ2-1 | 14 | . | . | TRBV10-3 | TGTGCCATCAGTGCAATCACGGGTTCGGGTGAGCAGTTCTTC | CAISAITGSGEQFF
TRBJ2-6 | 14 | . | . | TRBV2 | TGTGCCAGCAGTGCCGGGTATGGGGCCAACGTCCTGACTTTC | CASSAGYGANVLTF
TRBJ1-2 | 14 | TRBD1 | . | TRBV2 | TGTGCCAGCAGTGAAGGGACAGGGATCTATGGCTACACCTTC | CASSEGTGIYGYTF
TRBJ1-1 | 14 | TRBD1 | medium-sized | TRBV2 | TGTGCCAGCAGCCACGGACAGGGGGCCTTTGAAGCTTTCTTT | CASSHGQGAFEAFF
TRBJ1-5 | 16 | TRBD1 | once | TRBV11-3 | TGTGCCAGCAGCTTAGGGGCCGGGACAGGAGATCAGCCCCAGCATTTT | CASSLGAGTGDQPQHF
TRBJ2-3 | 14 | . | . | TRBV7-2 | TGTGCCAGCAGCTTAGGTCCGGGAAGAGATACGCAGTATTTT | CASSLGPGRDTQYF
TRBJ1-5 | 14 | . | . | TRBV6-1 | TGTGCCAGCAGAGATGAAAATCGGAATCAGCCCCAGCATTTT | CASRDENRNQPQHF
TRBJ2-2 | 16 | TRBD2 | . | TRBV27 | TGTGCCAGCAGTTTATCCCAGCGGGAGAGGGCCGGGGAGCTGTTTTTT | CASSLSQRERAGELFF
TRBJ2-7 | 13 | . | . | TRBV2 | TGTGCCAGCAGGGAGGTGACTAGGGGCGAGCAGTACTTC | CASREVTRGEQYF
TRBJ1-4 | 15 | TRBD1 | . | TRBV25-1 | TGTGCCAGCAGTGTCCTGGACAGGGCGGGGGAAAAACTGTTTTTT | CASSVLDRAGEKLFF
TRBJ2-5 | 15 | . | . | TRBV7-2 | TGTGCCAGCAGCTTTCGGGCGAGCGGTAAAGAGACCCAGTACTTC | CASSFRASGKETQYF
TRBJ2-3 | 16 | TRBD2 | medium-sized | TRBV11-2 | TGTGCCAGCAGCCCAATAGCGGGAGGGGGCACAGATACGCAGTATTTT | CASSPIAGGGTDTQYF
TRBJ2-7 | 16 | TRBD1 | . | TRBV7-2 | TGTGCCAGCAGTTACCCCGGGACAGGGGGCTCCTACGAGCAGTACTTC | CASSYPGTGGSYEQYF
TRBJ2-3 | 13 | . | . | TRBV9 | TGTGCCAGCAGCGGGAGCTGGACAGATACGCAGTATTTT | CASSGSWTDTQYF
TRBJ1-1 | 15 | . | medium-sized | TRBV6-1 | TGTGCCAGCAGTGAAGACGTAGGTTGGAACACTGAAGCTTTCTTT | CASSEDVGWNTEAFF
TRBJ2-3 | 15 | TRBD2 | . | TRBV28 | TGTGCCAGCAGTTTAAGACTAGCGGCCACAGATACGCAGTATTTT | CASSLRLAATDTQYF
TRBJ2-7 | 15 | TRBD1 | . | TRBV18 | TGTGCCAGCTCACCACTGGGACAGGGGGCCGACGAGCAGTACTTC | CASSPLGQGADEQYF
TRBJ2-1 | 16 | . | . | TRBV10-3 | TGTGCCATGGAGGCCGAAAGACAGAGCTCCTACAATGAGCAGTTCTTC | CAMEAERQSSYNEQFF
TRBJ2-1 | 18 | . | . | TRBV4-2 | TGTGCCAGCAGCCACCCCCACAGTGGGGGAATGACCTACAATGAGCAGTTCTTC | CASSHPHSGGMTYNEQFF
TRBJ1-2 | 14 | . | . | TRBV4-3 | TGCGCCAGCAGCCAAGAAGGCAGAAACTATGGCTACACCTTC | CASSQEGRNYGYTF
TRBJ2-1 | 15 | TRBD1 | . | TRBV6-1 | TGTGCCAGCCGGGACGGGACAGGGGACTACAATGAGCAGTTCTTC | CASRDGTGDYNEQFF
TRBJ1-5 | 14 | . | . | TRBV10-1 | TGCGCCTCTATGCTGGGGGACTGTTTGAGGCCCCAGCATTTT | CASMLGDCLRPQHF
TRBJ1-1 | 15 | TRBD1 | . | TRBV6-5 | TGTGCCAGCATTCGAAGCGGGACAGGGAGCACTGAAGCTTTCTTT | CASIRSGTGSTEAFF
TRBJ2-1 | 18 | . | . | TRBV14 | . | CASSQPFGSGLGSNEQFF
TRBJ1-2 | 13 | . | . | TRBV9 | TGTGCCAGCAGTCATAGACGGGGGAAGGGCTACACCTTC | CASSHRRGKGYTF
TRBJ2-7 | 17 | . | few | TRBV21-1 | TGTGCCAGCAGCCTTACCCCACGGGGGACTTTGCCCTACGAGCAGTACTTC | CASSLTPRGTLPYEQYF
TRBJ1-5 | 12 | . | . | TRBV30 | TGTGCCTGGGGAGGGAGAGGTCAGCCCCAGCATTTT | CAWGGRGQPQHF
TRBJ1-1 | 15 | . | . | TRBV19 | TGTGCCAGTAGTCCCGCTCGGGACCTCAACACTGAAGCTTTCTTT | CASSPARDLNTEAFF
TRBJ2-7 | 15 | . | . | TRBV11-3 | TGTGCCAGCAGCTCATCCGACTCGGGAACCTACGAGCAGTACTTC | CASSSSDSGTYEQYF
TRBJ2-1 | 15 | TRBD1 | . | TRBV6-4 | TGTGCCAGCAGTGAAAACGGACAGGTACCCAATGAGCAGTTCTTC | CASSENGQVPNEQFF
TRBJ2-5 | 14 | TRBD1 | . | TRBV18 | TGTGCCAGCTTACTGGGACAGGGTGAAGAGACCCAGTACTTC | CASLLGQGEETQYF
TRBJ2-3 | 16 | . | once | TRBV11-2 | TGTGCCAGCAGCCGGAGCGAACCCGGTAGCACAGATACGCAGTATTTT | CASSRSEPGSTDTQYF
TRBJ2-7 | 14 | . | . | TRBV15 | TGTGCCACCAGCAGAGGTTATGGGGCGGGCGAGCAGTACTTC | CATSRGYGAGEQYF
TRBJ2-7 | 14 | TRBD2 | . | TRBV10-2 | TGCGCCAGCAGTGAGTCAGAAGGGAGGGGCGAGCAGTACTTC | CASSESEGRGEQYF
TRBJ1-3 | 14 | . | few | TRBV9 | TGTGCCAGCAGCTCTCGTAACGACAGAAACACCATATATTTT | CASSSRNDRNTIYF
TRBJ1-4 | 13 | TRBD1 | once | TRBV6-5 | TGTGCCAGCAGTAGGACAGGGCTGGAAAAACTGTTTTTT | CASSRTGLEKLFF